The 32 T cell receptor beta chains below come from one sample, sequenced in a study of cytomegalovirus exposure and HLA in healthy donors (TCRdb year 2017). Library generation was performed with the immunoSEQ multiplex PCR assay. For the multiplex PCR, a mixture combining 60 forward primers for TCR Vbeta segments and 13 reverse primers for TCR Jbeta segments was used. TCRdb's version of the immuneACCESS table is confined to in-frame rearrangements and falls short of the full clone set. An unresolved V gene accounts for under half of the shortfall where checked; the remainder is of unknown origin. This sample lists about 140,000 clones; 80% were detected once. Clones ranked in the top ten supply approximately 5.1% of the sample. Sequencing input: PBMCs. These receptors were obtained from a male donor in good health and CMV-seronegative.

The chain is built from TRBV4-1 and TRBJ1-5; 7 bases map to TRBD1. With V trimmed by 4 bases and J by 4 bases, 7 bases remained unmatched. The CDR3 totals 15 residues. Per germline, CDR1 MGHRA and CDR2 YSYEKL. CDR3 sequence: CASSLLGTANQPQHF. The CDR3 region has the DNA TGCGCCAGCAGCCTGTTAGGGACAGCGAATCAGCCCCAGCATTTT.

The count of this clone is one. CDR3 sequence (DNA): TGCGCCAGCAGCCAAGAGGGGCAGGGGACCGCTGAAGCTTTCTTT. The encoded protein is CASSQEGQGTAEAFF. This rearrangement joins TRBV4-1 to TRBJ1-1, with D possibly TRBD1 on 6 matching bases. Germline loops: CDR1 MGHRA, CDR2 YSYEKL. V shed 0 bases and J shed 6 bases, with 14 bases lying between them. The CDR3 length is 15 residues.

V gene TRBV7-2 combines with J gene TRBJ2-7, with a tentative D call TRBD1 (5 bases). V was shortened by 4 bases and J by 6 bases, with 10 bases between the two germline ends. The CDR3 extends over 12 amino acids. Germline V gene lookup returns CDR1 SGHTA and CDR2 FQGNSA. The CDR3 DNA follows: TGTGCCAGCAGCTCCAGGGCTGGCGAGCAGTACTTC. Its protein is CASSSRAGEQYF.

A few counts support this clone. The chain is built from TRBV6-6 and TRBJ1-2; weak D call: TRBD1 (5 bases). V was trimmed by 6 bases and J by 6 bases, leaving 8 bases between them. The germline gives CDR1 MNHNY, CDR2 SVGAGI (reference sequence). The CDR3 runs to 11 residues. The CDR3 loop is CASRGHHGYTF. DNA for the CDR3: TGTGCCAGCAGAGGACACCATGGCTACACCTTC.

The rearrangement joins TRBV7-9 to TRBJ2-3; TRBD2 is a possible D gene (6 bases). The CDR3 length is 15 residues. Trimming pared 5 bases from V and 5 bases from J, leaving 17 bases between. The germline gives CDR1 SEHNR, CDR2 FQNEAQ (reference sequence). The CDR3 spells CASSPPTSSRDTQYF. In DNA, the CDR3 is TGTGCCAGCAGCCCCCCGACTAGTTCGAGAGATACGCAGTATTTT.

The V and J genes are TRBV14 and TRBJ2-1; TRBD2 is a possible D gene (6 bases). Per the germline V gene, CDR1 is SGHDN and CDR2 is FVKESK. V lost 5 bases, J lost 5 bases, and 16 bases lay in between. The CDR3 is 15 amino acids. The DNA of the CDR3 is TGTGCCAGCAGCTACCGGGGGAACGAGAACAATGAGCAGTTCTTC. It translates to CASSYRGNENNEQFF.

The chain combines TRBV5-1 with TRBJ2-2; perhaps TRBD2 as D (6 bases). Trimming stripped 1 base from V and 5 bases from J, with 12 bases between. Germline values: CDR1 SGHRS, CDR2 YFSETQ. The CDR3 loop spans 15 amino acids. CDR3 protein: CASSLPGVVTGELFF. The CDR3 DNA is TGCGCCAGCAGCTTGCCGGGGGTGGTTACCGGGGAGCTGTTTTTT.

V and J are TRBV2 and TRBJ1-1; a possible D gene is TRBD1 (6 bases). The germline gives CDR1 SNHLY, CDR2 FYNNEI. This CDR3 comprises 13 residues. V lost 6 bases and J lost 0, with 8 bases in between. The CDR3 loop is CASRQGLNTEAFF. The DNA for the CDR3 is TGTGCCAGCAGACAGGGTTTGAACACTGAAGCTTTCTTT. Looking up the rest from reference TRBV2 and TRBJ1-1 gives the full variable domain: EPEVTQTPSHQVTQMGQEVILRCVPISNHLYFYWYRQILGQKVEFLVSFYNNEISEKSEIFDDQFSVERPDGSNFTLKIRSTKLEDSAMYFCASRQGLNTEAFFGQGTRLTVV.

The V call is TRBV7-2, the J call TRBJ1-1, with 8 bases matching TRBD1. The V segment lost 2 bases and the J segment 4 bases; nucleotides outside the gene matches: 6. The CDR3 runs 15 residues. The V gene's germline CDR1 is SGHTA and CDR2 FQGNSA. CDR3 nucleotide sequence: TGTGCCAGCAGCTTAACCCGGACAGGGAGCACTGAAGCTTTCTTT. Translated: CASSLTRTGSTEAFF. The entire variable domain, with the rest obtained from reference TRBV7-2 and TRBJ1-1, is as follows: GAGVSQSPSNKVTEKGKDVELRCDPISGHTALYWYRQSLGQGLEFLIYFQGNSAPDKSGLPSDRFSAERTGGSVSTLTIQRTQQEDSAVYLCASSLTRTGSTEAFFGQGTRLTVV.

This sequence joins TRBV6-5 and TRBJ1-6; D remains unclear. Between the trimmed V and J ends, which lost 0 bases and 0 bases, there was a span of 6 bases. Per the germline V gene, CDR1 is MNHEY and CDR2 is SVGAGI. The length of the CDR3 is 16 residues. The CDR3 reads CASSYSLSSYNSPLHF. Written as DNA, the CDR3 is TGTGCCAGCAGTTACTCCCTAAGCTCCTATAATTCACCCCTCCACTTT.

V gene TRBV4-2 combines with J gene TRBJ2-7, with D maybe TRBD2 (5 bases). Germline-derived CDR1 and CDR2 are LGHNA and YNFKEQ. The V gene lost 0 bases and the J gene lost 4 bases, with 19 bases spanning the gap. The CDR3 sequence is 17 residues long. CDR3 nucleotides: TGTGCCAGCAGCCAAGAGTCCACACTCCGGGATAGTTACGAGCAGTACTTC. Translation gives CASSQESTLRDSYEQYF.

The chain is built from TRBV6-6 and TRBJ1-3; D not resolved. The CDR3 totals 15 residues. The V end was cut by 4 bases, the J end by 4 bases, with 14 bases between. Looked up from germline, CDR1 is MNHNY and CDR2 is SVGAGI (reference sequence). Here the CDR3 DNA reads TGTGCCAGCAGTTGGAGGGATCGGGGAGGAAACACCATATATTTT. Residues: CASSWRDRGGNTIYF.

As for this clone: The germline gene is not matched at one end of the junction; a read error may be the cause. This chain links TRBV9 with TRBJ2-4, with 7 bases identical to TRBD1. CDR1 and CDR2 from the germline V gene are SGDLS and YYNGEE. The CDR3 length is 17 residues. In DNA, the CDR3 is TGTGCCAGCAGCCCGCGGACAGGAGATATAGCCAAAAACAGTCAGTACTTC. The encoded protein is CASSPRTGDIAKNSQYF. Looking up the rest from reference TRBV9 and TRBJ2-4 gives the full variable domain: DSGVTQTPKHLITATGQRVTLRCSPRSGDLSVYWYQQSLDQGLQFLIQYYNGEERAKGNILERFSAQQFPDLHSELNLSSLELGDSALYFCASSPRTGDIAKNSQYFGAGTRLSVL.

J is TRBJ2-5 and V is TRBV30; D perhaps matches TRBD2 (5 bases). CDR3 length equals 13 residues. Between the trimmed V and J ends, which lost 4 bases and 5 bases, there was a span of 14 bases. Per germline, CDR1 GTSNPN and CDR2 SVGIG (reference sequence). The CDR3 bases are TGTGCCTGGAACGAGGACTGGTCCGAGACCCAGTACTTC. Protein product: CAWNEDWSETQYF.

This chain joins TRBV4-2 and TRBJ2-6, with D maybe TRBD2 (6 bases). V was cut by 2 bases and J by 4 bases, with 9 bases left in between. The CDR3 length is 15 residues. Germline CDR1 LGHNA, CDR2 YNFKEQ. CDR3 bases: TGTGCCAGCAGCCAACGGGGGTACGGGGCCAACGTCCTGACTTTC. Translation: CASSQRGYGANVLTF.

The V call is TRBV28, the J call TRBJ1-3, with D perhaps matching TRBD1 (5 bases). The CDR3 sequence is 12 residues long. Trimming shortened V by 11 bases and J by 2 bases, and 10 bases separated the two germline ends. CDR1 and CDR2 (germline): MDHEN, SYDVKM. The CDR3 is CAGGAAGNTIYF. The DNA of the CDR3 is TGTGCCGGTGGGGCGGCTGGAAACACCATATATTTT.

Details on this clone: The junction shows a germline mismatch at one end, possibly a read error. V is TRBV6-5 and J is TRBJ1-2, with D possibly being TRBD1 (6 bases). This CDR3 comprises 9 residues. Germline V gene sequence: CDR1 MNHEY, CDR2 SVGAGI. CDR3 nucleotide sequence: TGTGCCAGCAGTTTTGGACAGCTCTTC. Translation: CASSFGQLF.

The rearrangement links TRBV5-1 to TRBJ2-7; perhaps TRBD2 as D (6 bases). Germline V gives CDR1 SGHRS, CDR2 YFSETQ. The V end was cut by 5 bases, the J end by 7 bases, with 19 bases between. CDR3 length: 14 amino acids. The CDR3 here is CASSPITGRGEQYF. The CDR3 region has the DNA TGCGCCAGCAGTCCCATCACAGGACGGGGGGAGCAGTACTTC.

V is TRBV7-3 and J is TRBJ2-1, with D unresolved. Trimming shortened V by 5 bases and J by 5 bases, and 13 bases separated the two germline ends. Germline CDR1 reads SGHTA; CDR2 reads FQGTGA. The CDR3 is 14 amino acids. The CDR3 protein is CASSPYVLNNEQFF. DNA of the CDR3: TGTGCCAGCAGCCCCTATGTACTTAACAATGAGCAGTTCTTC.

This clone occurred once. The chain carries TRBV28 and TRBJ1-1; D remains ambiguous. CDR1 MDHEN and CDR2 SYDVKM come from the germline V gene. V was clipped by 4 bases and J by 11 bases, with 26 bases between them. There are 16 residues in the CDR3. The CDR3 sequence is CASSWVLGEAYEEAFF. For the CDR3, the DNA is TGTGCCAGCAGTTGGGTTCTGGGAGAGGCCTATGAAGAGGCTTTCTTT.

This clone came up a few times. The rearrangement uses TRBV19 and TRBJ1-1; no clear D. The CDR3 covers 13 residues. Between the trimmed V and J ends, which lost 2 bases and 4 bases, there was a span of 8 bases. Germline-derived CDR1 and CDR2 are LNHDA and SQIVND (reference sequence). The CDR3 loop reads CASSILVGTEAFF. The DNA of the CDR3 is TGTGCCAGTAGTATACTGGTCGGCACTGAAGCTTTCTTT.

The rearrangement uses TRBV19 and TRBJ1-1; 7 bases align to TRBD1. Germline V gene lookup returns CDR1 LNHDA and CDR2 SQIVND (reference sequence). The CDR3 length is 14 residues. J gave up 3 bases and V 4 bases, and 5 bases lay outside the gene matches. The CDR3 is CASSTPQGDTEAFF. In nucleotides, the CDR3 is TGTGCCAGTAGTACTCCGCAGGGGGACACTGAAGCTTTCTTT. The full variable domain, its missing parts supplied by reference TRBV19 and TRBJ1-1, is DGGITQSPKYLFRKEGQNVTLSCEQNLNHDAMYWYRQDPGQGLRLIYYSQIVNDFQKGDIAEGYSVSREKKESFPLTVTSAQKNPTAFYLCASSTPQGDTEAFFGQGTRLTVV.

The chain uses TRBV10-3 and TRBJ2-7; TRBD1 might be the D (6 bases). V gave up 8 bases and J gave up 3 bases, with 20 bases separating them. CDR3 length: 15 residues. Germline assignment: CDR1 ENHRY and CDR2 SYGVKD. The CDR3 loop reads CAIGQGPSFGYEQYF. For the CDR3, the DNA is TGTGCCATCGGGCAGGGGCCGTCCTTCGGCTACGAGCAGTACTTC.

The chain carries TRBV27 and TRBJ1-6; 7 bases are a match to TRBD1. CDR1 is MNHEY, CDR2 SMNVEV, per germline (reference sequence). The CDR3 is 15 residues long. The V gene end was trimmed by 9 bases and the J gene end by 6 bases; junction bases not matched to a gene: 11. The CDR3 DNA sequence: TGTGCCAGTAGACCCCTGGGACAGTCTAATTCACCCCTCCACTTT. Translated: CASRPLGQSNSPLHF.

V usage is TRBV6-1 and J usage is TRBJ1-6, with 7 bases fitting TRBD1. From germline, CDR1 is MNHNS and CDR2 SASEGT. The CDR3 extends over 14 amino acids. Trimming removed 5 bases from V and 8 bases from J; junction bases left unmatched: 6. As DNA, the CDR3 is TGTGCCAGCAGTTTACAGGGGACCTATTCACCCCTCCACTTT. Protein: CASSLQGTYSPLHF.

V usage is TRBV4-3 and J usage is TRBJ1-6; no clear D gene. Between the trimmed V and J ends, which lost 0 bases and 8 bases, there was a span of 8 bases. Germline V gives CDR1 LGHNA, CDR2 YSLEER. The CDR3 covers 14 residues. The CDR3 loop reads CASSQEEADSPLHF. The CDR3 coding sequence is TGCGCCAGCAGCCAAGAAGAGGCGGATTCACCCCTCCACTTT.

This clone was seen only a few times. The chain has TRBV4-2 and TRBJ2-4; TRBD2 matches 9 bases. Germline trimming cut 0 bases from V and 9 bases from J; bases unmatched to any gene: 15. This CDR3 contains 18 residues. Germline loops: CDR1 LGHNA, CDR2 YNFKEQ. For the CDR3, the DNA is TGTGCCAGCAGCCAAGATAAAGGAGCGGGGGGCCTCTACCGCATTCAGTACTTC. Protein product: CASSQDKGAGGLYRIQYF.

The chain couples TRBV4-3 to TRBJ1-6; D not certain. Germline V CDR1 and CDR2: LGHNA, YSLEER. V lost 1 base to trimming and J lost 9 bases, with 16 bases between them. The CDR3 loop spans 16 amino acids. CDR3 sequence: CASSQGHFDYSSPLHF. The CDR3 nucleotides read TGCGCCAGCAGCCAAGGCCATTTCGATTACAGTTCACCCCTCCACTTT.

The J gene is TRBJ2-5, the V gene TRBV27, with 14 bases matching TRBD2. J gave up 4 bases and V 5 bases, and 3 bases lay outside the gene matches. CDR1 and CDR2 (germline): MNHEY, SMNVEV (reference sequence). The CDR3 is 15 amino acids. This chain's CDR3 is CASSIGLAGGETQYF. The CDR3 coding sequence is TGTGCCAGCAGTATCGGACTAGCGGGGGGAGAGACCCAGTACTTC.

This clone was seen once. V gene TRBV11-2 combines with J gene TRBJ1-2; D is unresolved. Deletions cut 3 bases from V and 4 bases from J, with 18 bases between. This CDR3 is built from 16 residues. Germline-derived CDR1 and CDR2 are SGHAT and FQNNGV. The CDR3 DNA follows: TGTGCCAGCAGCTTCGGGTCTAGCCCGGATATCTATGGCTACACCTTC. This codes for CASSFGSSPDIYGYTF.

The chain joins TRBV5-1 to TRBJ1-6; D is unresolved. Germline V lookup: CDR1 SGHRS, CDR2 YFSETQ. V lost 0 bases and J lost 0, with 13 bases in between. The CDR3 spans 18 residues. DNA for the CDR3: TGCGCCAGCAGCTTGGGTAATATGGGGAGCTCCTATAATTCACCCCTCCACTTT. Protein: CASSLGNMGSSYNSPLHF.

The chain uses TRBV19 and TRBJ2-7, with a weak D call TRBD1 (6 bases). Germline V CDR1 and CDR2: LNHDA, SQIVND (reference sequence). The CDR3 spans 12 residues. V gave up 5 bases and J gave up 4 bases, with 9 bases separating them. CDR3 DNA: TGTGCCAGTAGTTTGACAGGATACGAGCAGTACTTC. It yields the protein CASSLTGYEQYF.